These 31 T cell receptor beta chains share one sample of origin, sequenced in a study of identical twins' blood T cells. One entry per CDR3 protein results from TCRdb running MiXCR on the 5' RACE reads. The data contain 300,000 to 450,000 distinct CDR3 sequences, roughly 27% of them singletons. The sample comprised PBMCs. The receptors derive from a woman aged 18-49 years in good health.

In this sample, this clonotype turned up a few times. The chain carries TRBV11-3 and TRBJ1-1, with unresolved D. From germline, CDR1 is SGHNT and CDR2 YENEEA. CDR3 length equals 12 residues. Deletions cut 2 bases from V and 6 bases from J, with 7 bases between. The chain's CDR3 is CASSLSFAEAFF. The CDR3 coding sequence is TGTGCCAGCAGCTTATCTTTCGCTGAAGCTTTCTTT. The whole variable domain, filled in from reference TRBV11-3 and TRBJ1-1, reads EAGVVQSPRYKIIEKKQPVAFWCNPISGHNTLYWYLQNLGQGPELLIRYENEEAVDDSQLPKDRFSAERLKGVDSTLKIQPAELGDSAVYLCASSLSFAEAFFGQGTRLTVV.

The chain employs TRBV5-1 and TRBJ1-4; D is unresolved. Trimming stripped 5 bases from V and 5 bases from J, with 10 bases between. Per the germline V gene, CDR1 is SGHRS and CDR2 is YFSETQ. This CDR3 is built from 13 residues. The CDR3 DNA reads TGCGCCAGCAGGGGCAGGACGAATGAAAAACTGTTTTTT. Protein sequence: CASRGRTNEKLFF.

This clonotype turned up a few times. V gene TRBV20-1 combines with J gene TRBJ1-6; 7 bases agree with TRBD1. J gave up 7 bases and V 5 bases, and 8 bases lay outside the gene matches. From germline, CDR1 is DFQATT and CDR2 SNEGSKA (reference sequence). This CDR3 is 14 amino acids long. DNA of the CDR3: TGCAGTGCTGGGTCCGGGACAGAGAATTCACCCCTCCACTTT. Encoded protein: CSAGSGTENSPLHF.

This clonotype turned up a few times. The V call is TRBV4-3, the J call TRBJ2-1; D perhaps matches TRBD1 (6 bases). The CDR3 runs 15 residues. Per germline, CDR1 LGHNA and CDR2 YSLEER. Trimming removed 3 bases at V and 3 bases at J, with 12 bases between. DNA of the CDR3: TGCGCCAGCAGCCAGGCTAGGGGGTTCTACAATGAGCAGTTCTTC. It codes for CASSQARGFYNEQFF.

This clonotype has a handful of counts. This chain connects TRBV20-1 to TRBJ2-3; 11 bases are shared with TRBD2. V gave up 6 bases and J gave up 2 bases; unmatched junction bases: 7. This CDR3 comprises 15 residues. CDR1 is DFQATT and CDR2 is SNEGSKA in the germline V gene (reference sequence). The CDR3 coding sequence is TGCAGTGCCGCGACTAGCGGGGATATCACAGATACGCAGTATTTT. Amino acid sequence: CSAATSGDITDTQYF.

The chain uses TRBV25-1 and TRBJ2-2; D is ambiguous. The germline gives CDR1 MGHDK, CDR2 SYGVNS. Trimming took off 4 bases at V and 7 bases at J, with 13 bases between the two ends. There are 14 residues in the CDR3. CDR3: CASSGWSKNGELFF. The CDR3 DNA sequence: TGTGCCAGCAGTGGATGGTCGAAGAACGGGGAGCTGTTTTTT. The full variable domain, with the rest looked up from reference TRBV25-1 and TRBJ2-2, is EADIYQTPRYLVIGTGKKITLECSQTMGHDKMYWYQQDPGMELHLIHYSYGVNSTEKGDLSSESTVSRIRTEHFPLTLESARPSHTSQYLCASSGWSKNGELFFGEGSRLTVL.

This clonotype turned up a few times. V and J are TRBV7-2 and TRBJ2-3, with 8 bases aligning to TRBD2. This CDR3 has 17 amino acids. Trimming at V came to 5 bases and at J to 2 bases, leaving 12 bases not matched to a gene. Germline V CDR1 and CDR2: SGHTA, FQGNSA. In DNA, the CDR3 is TGTGCCAGCAGCCCAACTATCAGGACTAGCCTCACAGATACGCAGTATTTT. This gives the protein CASSPTIRTSLTDTQYF.

J is TRBJ2-7 and V is TRBV7-2; no firm D call. The V and J ends lost 1 base and 3 bases respectively, with 16 bases between them. The CDR3 runs 16 residues. In germline, CDR1 is SGHTA, CDR2 FQGNSA. This CDR3 is CASSLGPQAVLYEQYF. The CDR3, as DNA: TGTGCCAGCAGCTTAGGTCCCCAGGCTGTCCTCTACGAGCAGTACTTC.

J is TRBJ1-1 and V is TRBV4-1; 7 positions match TRBD1. With V trimmed by 6 bases and J by 0 bases, 13 bases remained unmatched. From germline, CDR1 is MGHRA and CDR2 YSYEKL. The CDR3 totals 17 residues. The CDR3 protein is CASRDLWGDSMNTEAFF. The CDR3 DNA reads TGCGCCAGCAGAGATCTATGGGGGGACAGTATGAACACTGAAGCTTTCTTT.

The V call is TRBV4-3, the J call TRBJ2-1, with D perhaps being TRBD1 or TRBD2 (5 bases each). Trimming removed 0 bases from V and 2 bases from J, with 17 bases in between. In germline, CDR1 is LGHNA, CDR2 YSLEER. This CDR3 spans 18 amino acids. CDR3 sequence: CASSQDRDGRFPYNEQFF. The DNA for the CDR3 is TGCGCCAGCAGCCAAGATAGGGACGGGCGGTTCCCCTACAATGAGCAGTTCTTC.

The J gene is TRBJ2-7, the V gene TRBV12-5, with unresolved D. The V end lost 4 bases, the J end lost 6 bases, and 22 bases lay between the germline ends. The length of the CDR3 is 16 residues. CDR1 is LGHNT, CDR2 FRNRAP, per germline. In nucleotides, the CDR3 is TGTGCTAGTGGTTCCCTGTTATCCGCAGGCTCTGGCGAGCAGTACTTC. This sequence encodes CASGSLLSAGSGEQYF.

Remarks on this clonotype: The germline gene is not matched at one end of the junction; a read error may be the cause. The chain employs TRBV6-6 and TRBJ2-1, with 10 bases fitting TRBD2. CDR1 MNHNY and CDR2 SVGAGI come from the germline V gene (reference sequence). The length of the CDR3 is 15 residues. CDR3 sequence reads: CASRSSGRSCNEQFF. For the CDR3, the DNA is TGTGCCAGCAGGTCTAGCGGGAGATCCTGCAATGAGCAGTTCTTC.

This clonotype has just a few counts. The rearrangement joins TRBV7-9 to TRBJ2-3; 8 nucleotides align to TRBD2. CDR1 is SEHNR, CDR2 FQNEAQ, per germline (reference sequence). The junction had 9 bases not matched to a gene; V was cut back by 2 bases and J by 5 bases. This CDR3 is built from 16 residues. The CDR3 is CASSLNSGILGDTQYF. CDR3 coding DNA: TGTGCCAGCAGCTTAAATAGCGGGATCCTGGGAGATACGCAGTATTTT.

This sequence joins TRBV20-1 and TRBJ1-2; D may be TRBD1 (6 bases). V lost 6 bases to trimming and J lost 3 bases, with 17 bases between them. Looked up from germline, CDR1 is DFQATT and CDR2 is SNEGSKA (reference sequence). The CDR3 length is 14 residues. The chain's CDR3 is CSATGGLGDYGYTF. In DNA, the CDR3 is TGCAGTGCGACAGGTGGGCTGGGCGACTATGGCTACACCTTC.

A note on this clonotype: The junction differs from germline at one of its ends, possibly a read error. The chain uses TRBV2 and TRBJ1-5, with D possibly matching TRBD1 (5 bases). CDR1 SNHLY and CDR2 FYNNEI come from the germline V gene. The CDR3 extends over 14 amino acids. This CDR3 is CASSELDKYQPLHF. Here the CDR3 DNA reads TGTGCCAGCAGTGAACTGGACAAATATCAGCCCCTGCATTTT.

The chain has TRBV15 and TRBJ1-1; D call uncertain. Trimming took off 0 bases at V and 0 bases at J, with 8 bases between the two ends. The CDR3 totals 15 residues. Germline-derived CDR1 and CDR2 are LNHNV and YYDKDF (reference sequence). In nucleotides, the CDR3 is TGTGCCACCAGCAGAGATGGGAGGGTGAACACTGAAGCTTTCTTT. Residues: CATSRDGRVNTEAFF.

This clonotype was counted between two and nine times. The J gene is TRBJ2-1, the V gene TRBV6-4; 10 nucleotides agree with TRBD2. From germline, CDR1 is MRHNA and CDR2 SNTAGT. V lost 3 bases, J lost 9 bases, and 8 bases stayed unmatched. The length of the CDR3 is 15 residues. In DNA form, the CDR3 reads TGTGCCAGCAGTGAACGGCTAGCGGGAGACTCTGAGCAGTTCTTC. This sequence encodes CASSERLAGDSEQFF.

V gene TRBV10-3 combines with J gene TRBJ2-2; 9 nucleotides agree with TRBD2. The CDR3 contains 16 residues. V dropped 5 bases and J dropped 0; count of bases not matched to a gene: 4. The germline V gene encodes CDR1 ENHRY and CDR2 SYGVKD. The CDR3 loop reads CAISQAGGANTGELFF. DNA of the CDR3: TGTGCCATCAGTCAGGCGGGGGGGGCGAACACCGGGGAGCTGTTTTTT.

The V and J genes are TRBV5-1 and TRBJ1-1; D is uncertain. Trimming took 1 base from V and 1 from J, leaving 8 bases between them. The CDR3 loop spans 14 amino acids. Germline assignment: CDR1 SGHRS and CDR2 YFSETQ. The CDR3: CASSLRAGNTEAFF. The CDR3 DNA sequence: TGCGCCAGCAGCTTGAGGGCAGGGAACACTGAAGCTTTCTTT.

V gene TRBV3-1 combines with J gene TRBJ1-1, with D uncertain. V was clipped by 0 bases and J by 1 base, with 9 bases between them. This CDR3 is built from 15 residues. Germline assignment: CDR1 LGHDT and CDR2 YNNKEL (reference sequence). CDR3 DNA sequence: TGTGCCAGCAGCCAAGATCAGCACAGGAACACTGAAGCTTTCTTT. It codes for CASSQDQHRNTEAFF. Filled out from reference TRBV3-1 and TRBJ1-1, the complete variable domain reads DTAVSQTPKYLVTQMGNDKSIKCEQNLGHDTMYWYKQDSKKFLKIMFSYNNKELIINETVPNRFSPKSPDKAHLNLHINSLELGDSAVYFCASSQDQHRNTEAFFGQGTRLTVV.

In this sample, this clonotype turned up many times. The gene calls are TRBV6-4 and TRBJ2-3; 10 bases fit TRBD1. Trimming cost V 2 bases and J 4 bases; bases outside gene matches: 0. Germline V lookup: CDR1 MRHNA, CDR2 SNTAGT. The CDR3 runs to 14 residues. The DNA for the CDR3 is TGTGCCAGCAGTGACGGGACAGGGGCAGATACGCAGTATTTT. As protein: CASSDGTGADTQYF.

The CDR3 protein is CASSEGYRVTGELFF. CDR3 bases: TGTGCCAGCAGTGAAGGATATAGGGTCACCGGGGAGCTGTTTTTT. The V gene is TRBV2, the J gene TRBJ2-2; D is unclear. With 1 base removed from V and 4 bases from J, the gap between germline ends came to 10 bases. Germline V gene sequence: CDR1 SNHLY, CDR2 FYNNEI. The CDR3 sequence is 15 residues long.

Worth noting for this clonotype: A much larger clone sits a single nucleotide away, making a read error possible. The chain couples TRBV2 to TRBJ1-4; D is ambiguous. V gave up 6 bases and J gave up 7 bases, with 12 bases separating them. Per germline, CDR1 SNHLY and CDR2 FYNNEI. There are 13 residues in the CDR3. The CDR3 DNA reads as TGTGCCAGCAGCAGAAGTATTCGTGAAAAACTGTTTTTT. This encodes CASSRSIREKLFF.

The chain links TRBV6-5 to TRBJ2-1; D possibly uses TRBD1 or TRBD2 (5 bases each). From germline, CDR1 is MNHEY and CDR2 SVGAGI. This CDR3 contains 15 residues. V gave up 0 bases and J gave up 4 bases, with 10 bases separating them. In DNA form, the CDR3 reads TGTGCCAGCAGTTACTCGATGGGACCTTACAATGAGCAGTTCTTC. Amino acid sequence: CASSYSMGPYNEQFF.

This clonotype showed up many times. This sequence joins TRBV21-1 and TRBJ1-5. TRBV21-1 represents a pseudogene. The CDR3 has 14 amino acids. DNA of the CDR3: TGTGCCAGCAGCAAATCCAAAAATGAGAAGCCCCAGCATTTT. Protein product: CASSKSKNEKPQHF.

The rearrangement uses TRBV7-9 and TRBJ1-3; no firm D call. V gave up 5 bases and J gave up 4 bases, with 15 bases separating them. The CDR3 is 15 amino acids. From germline, CDR1 is SEHNR and CDR2 FQNEAQ (reference sequence). CDR3 nucleotides: TGTGCCAGCAGCCCGCCCCCCAGGTTCGGAAACACCATATATTTT. It codes for CASSPPPRFGNTIYF.

This clonotype was seen a few times. The chain couples TRBV7-2 to TRBJ1-3, with 7 nucleotides matching TRBD1. The CDR3 contains 13 residues. The V segment lost 7 bases and the J segment 0 bases; nucleotides outside the gene matches: 0. Per the germline V gene, CDR1 is SGHTA and CDR2 is FQGNSA. CDR3 in amino acids: CASKGASGNTIYF. The CDR3 DNA reads TGTGCCAGCAAGGGGGCCTCTGGAAACACCATATATTTT.

The chain employs TRBV7-9 and TRBJ1-4; unclear D gene. CDR3 length: 16 amino acids. Germline lookup yields CDR1 SEHNR and CDR2 FQNEAQ (reference sequence). V was trimmed by 5 bases and J by 6 bases, leaving 19 bases between them. In DNA, the CDR3 is TGTGCCAGCAGCCCCGTCGAGGCGGCGGCGGATGAAAAACTGTTTTTT. Translated: CASSPVEAAADEKLFF.

Many counts were recorded for this clonotype. The chain employs TRBV2 and TRBJ1-1; D is uncertain. The V gene lost 7 bases and the J gene lost 1 base, with 4 bases spanning the gap. CDR1 and CDR2 (germline): SNHLY, FYNNEI. The CDR3 length is 11 residues. Here the CDR3 reads CASTPNTEAFF. CDR3 bases: TGTGCCAGCACCCCGAACACTGAAGCTTTCTTT.

The V call is TRBV4-2, the J call TRBJ2-3; either TRBD1 or TRBD2 may supply D (6 bases each). Germline assignment: CDR1 LGHNA and CDR2 YNFKEQ. Trimming pared 1 base from V and 0 bases from J, leaving 17 bases between. The CDR3 consists of 18 residues. The CDR3 is CASSQAVLPGASTDTQYF. Here the CDR3 DNA reads TGTGCCAGCAGCCAAGCCGTGCTCCCGGGGGCTAGCACAGATACGCAGTATTTT.

Details on this clonotype: A much larger clone lies one base from this, so it may be a read error. The chain has TRBV4-1 and TRBJ2-1; 9 nucleotides match TRBD2. Germline V gives CDR1 MGHRA, CDR2 YSYEKL. V dropped 4 bases and J dropped 12; count of bases not matched to a gene: 16. CDR3 length equals 16 residues. Here the CDR3 DNA reads TGCGCCAGCAGCCCTGGAACTCTAGCGGGAAAGATTGGGCAGTTCTTC. Its protein product is CASSPGTLAGKIGQFF.